This T cell receptor beta chain was sequenced in a study of T cells in narcolepsy. Study-wide background: Enrolled donors included narcolepsy type 1 or type 2 patients and healthy controls.

The method was immunoSEQ multiplex PCR; TCRdb's version includes in-frame clones alone and lacks a portion of them. The sample contains 30,000 to 40,000 clones, approximately 78% of which appear only once. Overall study results and limits: Autoreactive HCRT-specific and TRIB2-specific clonotypes were marked in same-patient CSF-versus-blood CD4+ comparisons. Blood of same and different patients, but not healthy controls, reportedly held recurring autoreactive clonotypes. No autoreactive T cell clone sequences appeared in some memory CD4+ repertoires.

V lost 1 base, J lost 9 bases, and 25 bases lay in between. The CDR3 is 18 amino acids. Germline V gene sequence: CDR1 SGHTA, CDR2 FQGNSA. A word on this clone: The antigen is unknown.

This TCR derives from a human donor with narcolepsy. The source material was CD45RA- memory CD4+ T cells from PBMCs. The rearrangement uses TRBV7-2 and TRBJ2-1, with D possibly TRBD1 on 6 matching bases. CDR3 in DNA: TGTGCCAGCAGCTTAGTTAGGCCCGGGACATCGCGGGTCAGTGAGCAGTTCTTC. This sequence encodes CASSLVRPGTSRVSEQFF.